The T cell receptor (beta chain) under discussion was sequenced for a study of blood T cell repertoires in COVID-19. Study-wide background: Sites across the United States, Italy and Spain contributed samples from acute and convalescent COVID-19.

Generated by immunoSEQ multiplex PCR, the TCRdb table keeps only in-frame clones and is missing some. The sample includes fewer than 450,000 clones, approximately 85% seen only once; the top ten take roughly 2%. The cohort comprised adults aged about 18 to 100 years residing in approximately 25 US areas. Categorization into cohorts depended on clinical history that participants reported. V shed 2 bases and J shed 0 bases, with 11 bases lying between them. Germline V gives CDR1 MNHEY, CDR2 SVGAGI. This CDR3 region has 15 residues. The TCR was taken from a woman in her thirties or forties with acute COVID-19. The chain links TRBV6-5 to TRBJ2-7; possible D gene TRBD1, 7 bases. Sequencing was carried out using PBMCs or T cells enriched from blood (not recorded which). CDR3 in amino acids: CASSYAGQSSYEQYF. The CDR3 region has the DNA TGTGCCAGCAGTTACGCGGGACAGTCCTCCTACGAGCAGTACTTC.